This T cell receptor (beta chain) was captured in a study of a mutant IDH1 vaccine in newly diagnosed glioma. The repertoire was sequenced with immunoSEQ multiplex PCR; TCRdb's copy has only in-frame clones and lacks some. The table shows about 54,000 clones, with around 80% occurring only once. Time point here: baseline, week 1 (first vaccination visit). Treatment of the sample: pre-vaccination baseline after standard-of-care therapy. The CDR3 is 14 residues long. V lost 4 bases and J 0 bases, leaving 10 bases between the germline ends. The germline CDR1 and CDR2 sequences are GTSNPN and SVGIG (reference sequence).

The clonotype was recovered from a man between 18 and 35 years old with glioma. The chain joins TRBV30 to TRBJ2-1; D is unresolved. The source material was PBMCs, sampled from a glioma patient treated with radiotherapy, temozolomide or both. Written as DNA, the CDR3 is TGTGCCTGGACCCCCAAGCCCTCCTACAATGAGCAGTTCTTC. It encodes CAWTPKPSYNEQFF.